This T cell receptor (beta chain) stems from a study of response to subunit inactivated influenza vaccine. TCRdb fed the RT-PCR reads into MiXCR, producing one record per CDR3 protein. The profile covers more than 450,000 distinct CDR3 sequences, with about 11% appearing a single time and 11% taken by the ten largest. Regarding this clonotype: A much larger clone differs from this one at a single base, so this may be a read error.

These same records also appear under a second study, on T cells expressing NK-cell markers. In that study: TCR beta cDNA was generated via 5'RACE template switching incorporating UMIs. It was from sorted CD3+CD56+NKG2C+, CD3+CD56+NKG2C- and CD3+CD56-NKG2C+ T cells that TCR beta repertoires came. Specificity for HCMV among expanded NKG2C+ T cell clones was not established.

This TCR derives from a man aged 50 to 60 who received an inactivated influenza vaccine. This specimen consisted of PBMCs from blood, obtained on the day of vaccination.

This chain's CDR3 is CASSLAGRPDTQYF. CDR3 coding DNA: TGCGCCAGCAGCTTGGCGGGGCGCCCAGATACGCAGTATTTT. The chain recombines TRBV5-1 with TRBJ2-3; D assignment may be TRBD1 or TRBD2 (5 bases each). This CDR3 is 14 amino acids long. The germline V gene encodes CDR1 SGHRS and CDR2 YFSETQ. Trimming left V 0 bases short and J 4 bases short, with 9 bases between.